A single sample is the source of the 18 T cell receptor beta chains below, sequenced in a study of PD-L1 blockade in urothelial cancer. The time point here: peripheral blood 6 weeks after treatment start. Data came from immunoSEQ multiplex PCR; TCRdb stores just in-frame clones and leaves some out. The profile covers more than 45,000 clones, with 80% to 90% appearing a single time and 8.8% taken by the ten largest. Material: PBMCs, obtained around atezolizumab (anti-PD-L1) treatment. The origin of the receptors is a man in his 70s with urothelial cancer.

This clone was seen a handful of times. This chain links TRBV28 with TRBJ2-5; tentatively, D is TRBD2 (5 bases). CDR1 MDHEN and CDR2 SYDVKM come from the germline V gene. The CDR3 spans 16 residues. V shed 7 bases and J shed 0 bases, with 18 bases lying between them. The chain's CDR3 is CASNPTTGVYQETQYF. CDR3 sequence (DNA): TGTGCCAGCAATCCCACCACCGGGGTCTACCAAGAGACCCAGTACTTC.

The chain employs TRBV7-3 and TRBJ2-5, with TRBD2 as a possible D gene (5 bases). V was clipped by 0 bases and J by 2 bases, with 7 bases between them. CDR1 is SGHTA and CDR2 is FQGTGA in the germline V gene. The CDR3 contains 14 residues. The CDR3 reads CASSLTSGQETQYF. The CDR3 DNA is TGTGCCAGCAGCTTAACGAGCGGTCAAGAGACCCAGTACTTC. Based on the CDR3 plus reference TRBV7-3 and TRBJ2-5, the full variable domain is GAGVSQTPSNKVTEKGKYVELRCDPISGHTALYWYRQSLGQGPEFLIYFQGTGAADDSGLPNDRFFAVRPEGSVSTLKIQRTERGDSAVYLCASSLTSGQETQYFGPGTRLLVL.

The V gene is TRBV7-9, the J gene TRBJ2-3; D call uncertain. V gave up 4 bases and J gave up 6 bases, with 14 bases separating them. CDR1 is SEHNR, CDR2 FQNEAQ, per germline (reference sequence). This CDR3 contains 14 residues. The CDR3: CASSSERRRDTQYF. The CDR3 region has the DNA TGTGCCAGCAGCTCTGAAAGGAGAAGGGATACGCAGTATTTT.

This chain links TRBV14 with TRBJ2-7, with 7 nucleotides matching TRBD1. V shed 6 bases, J shed 2 bases, and the junction held 10 bases outside the gene matches. Germline CDR1 SGHDN, CDR2 FVKESK. There are 15 residues in the CDR3. The CDR3 region is CASSPIGTAPYEQYF. The CDR3 DNA is TGTGCCAGCAGTCCGATAGGGACAGCGCCCTACGAGCAGTACTTC.

This clone was recorded only once. The V gene is TRBV7-6, the J gene TRBJ2-3, with D possibly TRBD1 on 6 matching bases. Germline assignment: CDR1 SGHVS and CDR2 FNYEAQ. V lost 2 bases and J 5 bases, leaving 8 bases between the germline ends. This CDR3 is built from 13 residues. Here the CDR3 reads CASSLIGGDTQYF. The DNA for the CDR3 is TGTGCCAGCAGCTTAATAGGGGGAGATACGCAGTATTTT.

The chain links TRBV4-1 to TRBJ2-7; 12 nucleotides align to TRBD1. Trimming cost V 5 bases and J 5 bases; bases outside gene matches: 10. Germline loops: CDR1 MGHRA, CDR2 YSYEKL. The CDR3 runs 16 residues. The CDR3 protein is CASSIIPGQGANEQYF. The CDR3 nucleotides are TGCGCCAGCAGCATCATACCGGGACAGGGGGCTAACGAGCAGTACTTC.

The rearrangement uses TRBV4-1 and TRBJ2-5; D may be TRBD2 (6 bases). The CDR3 is 15 amino acids. The germline V and J ends were trimmed by 1 base and 5 bases, with 14 bases remaining between them. The germline V gene has CDR1 MGHRA and CDR2 YSYEKL. CDR3 protein: CASSQVWLGGETQYF. The CDR3 DNA follows: TGCGCCAGCAGCCAAGTTTGGCTAGGAGGGGAGACCCAGTACTTC.

The chain has TRBV7-6 and TRBJ2-1; TRBD2 is a possible D gene (6 bases). Germline CDR1 SGHVS, CDR2 FNYEAQ. The CDR3 has 15 residues. Trimming took 1 base from V and 2 from J, leaving 9 bases between them. The CDR3 region has the DNA TGTGCCAGCAGCTTAGTGGCGGGGCCCTACAATGAGCAGTTCTTC. It encodes CASSLVAGPYNEQFF.

The J gene is TRBJ1-2, the V gene TRBV21-1. TRBV21-1 is a pseudogene locus. The CDR3 consists of 15 residues. This chain's CDR3 is CASVSRGRLNYGYTF. The CDR3 DNA is TGTGCCAGCGTTTCTCGGGGGAGGTTAAACTATGGCTACACCTTC.

The chain is built from TRBV2 and TRBJ2-7; D is undetermined. V was trimmed by 5 bases and J by 0 bases, leaving 8 bases between them. There are 13 residues in the CDR3. The germline V gene has CDR1 SNHLY and CDR2 FYNNEI. The CDR3 spells CASSFVASYEQYF. The CDR3 DNA is TGTGCCAGCAGTTTTGTAGCCTCCTACGAGCAGTACTTC. The variable domain in full, completed from reference TRBV2 and TRBJ2-7, reads EPEVTQTPSHQVTQMGQEVILRCVPISNHLYFYWYRQILGQKVEFLVSFYNNEISEKSEIFDDQFSVERPDGSNFTLKIRSTKLEDSAMYFCASSFVASYEQYFGPGTRLTVT.

The chain combines TRBV6-4 with TRBJ2-3; D not certain. CDR1 is MRHNA, CDR2 SNTAGT, per germline. The CDR3 is 14 amino acids. V lost 0 bases, J lost 5 bases, and 9 bases lay in between. CDR3 in DNA: TGTGCCAGCAGTGACTCGGGCTATCGAGATACGCAGTATTTT. This gives the protein CASSDSGYRDTQYF.

This chain connects TRBV4-1 to TRBJ1-2; weak D call: TRBD1 (5 bases). The V gene lost 4 bases and the J gene lost 5 bases, with 20 bases spanning the gap. The CDR3 is 16 amino acids. The germline V gene encodes CDR1 MGHRA and CDR2 YSYEKL. CDR3 sequence: CASSPSGGVTVYGYTF. The CDR3 nucleotides are TGCGCCAGCAGCCCCAGCGGGGGGGTTACCGTATATGGCTACACCTTC.

In nucleotides, the CDR3 is TGTGCCAGCAGTTTTTACGGGACAGGGGGGAGCTCCTACGAGCAGTACTTC. As protein: CASSFYGTGGSSYEQYF. The gene calls are TRBV28 and TRBJ2-7; TRBD1 matches 11 bases. CDR3 length: 17 amino acids. The V gene's germline CDR1 is MDHEN and CDR2 SYDVKM. J was trimmed by 0 bases and V by 3 bases; bases with no gene match: 7.

This clone was seen only once. The CDR3 does not end in the conserved phenylalanine or tryptophan, so this is likely a read error. The chain uses TRBV30 and TRBJ1-1; D may be TRBD1 (5 bases). Germline V gives CDR1 GTSNPN, CDR2 SVGIG (reference sequence). This CDR3 has 13 residues. The V end was cut by 3 bases, the J end by 6 bases, with 14 bases between. CDR3 nucleotides: TGTGCCTGGAGGGAAAAGGGGTGGCCTGAAGCTTTCCTT. Translating gives CAWREKGWPEAFL.

The chain is built from TRBV11-3 and TRBJ2-5, with D hard to call. Germline V gene data show CDR1 as SGHNT and CDR2 as YENEEA. CDR3 length: 13 residues. Trimming took off 1 base at V and 3 bases at J, with 6 bases between the two ends. The CDR3 loop is CASSLVAEETQYF. DNA of the CDR3: TGTGCCAGCAGCTTAGTGGCGGAAGAGACCCAGTACTTC.

This chain connects TRBV5-1 to TRBJ2-7; tentatively, D is TRBD1 (6 bases). Germline values: CDR1 SGHRS, CDR2 YFSETQ. V was clipped by 0 bases and J by 7 bases, with 11 bases between them. The CDR3 contains 13 residues. The chain's CDR3 is CASSLEQGGEQYF. The DNA of the CDR3 is TGCGCCAGCAGCTTGGAACAGGGCGGAGAGCAGTACTTC.

This clone turned up a few times. This chain connects TRBV10-3 to TRBJ2-3; weak D call: TRBD2 (6 bases). The germline gives CDR1 ENHRY, CDR2 SYGVKD. The CDR3 loop spans 15 amino acids. Trimming shortened V by 2 bases and J by 6 bases, and 15 bases separated the two germline ends. The CDR3 sequence is CAISEPRERFDTQYF. CDR3 bases: TGTGCCATCAGTGAGCCCCGGGAGAGGTTTGATACGCAGTATTTT.

This clone was counted a few times. The V call is TRBV6-1, the J call TRBJ2-1, with 15 positions matching TRBD2. Germline lookup yields CDR1 MNHNS and CDR2 SASEGT. Germline trimming cut 2 bases from V and 7 bases from J; bases unmatched to any gene: 3. The CDR3 is 16 residues long. CDR3 sequence reads: CASSELGLAGGNEQFF. In nucleotides, the CDR3 is TGTGCCAGCAGTGAATTGGGACTAGCGGGAGGAAATGAGCAGTTCTTC.